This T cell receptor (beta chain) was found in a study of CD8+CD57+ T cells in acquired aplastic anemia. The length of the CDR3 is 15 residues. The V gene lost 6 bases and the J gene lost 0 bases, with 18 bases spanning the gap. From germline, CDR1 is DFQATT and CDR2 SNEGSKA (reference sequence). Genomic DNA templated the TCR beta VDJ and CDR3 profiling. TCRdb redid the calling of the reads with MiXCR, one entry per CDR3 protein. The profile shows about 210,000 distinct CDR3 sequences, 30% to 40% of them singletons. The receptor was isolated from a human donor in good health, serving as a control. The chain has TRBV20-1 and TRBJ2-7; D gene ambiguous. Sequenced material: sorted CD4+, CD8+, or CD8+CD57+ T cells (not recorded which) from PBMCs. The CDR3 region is CSASSPSRASYEQYF. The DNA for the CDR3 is TGCAGTGCCAGCTCACCGAGTCGAGCCTCCTACGAGCAGTACTTC.